The sequence of this TCR beta chain was determined in a study of blood T cell repertoires in COVID-19. For the study at large: T cells, B-cell-depleted T cells, or PBMCs supplied cDNA or gDNA.

Looked up from germline, CDR1 is LGHNA and CDR2 is YSLEER. V lost 0 bases, J lost 1 base, and 9 bases lay in between. This CDR3 region has 15 residues. In the authors' methods: Reference gene primer amplification yielded estimated nucleated cell counts. Here immunoSEQ multiplex PCR was the method, and the copy in TCRdb shows in-frame clones only, minus some. The DNA was the basis for D and trimming; V, J and clone size are from that table. The repertoire holds 95,000 to 110,000 clones, around 90% seen once, with approximately 1.2% in the top ten. V gene TRBV4-3 combines with J gene TRBJ2-5, with a tentative D call TRBD1 (5 bases). This sequence was found in a woman aged 30 to 39 with acute or convalescent COVID-19. Sequenced material: peripheral blood. DNA for the CDR3: TGCGCCAGCAGCCAAGAGGGGCGGATCCAAGAGACCCAGTACTTC. Encoded protein: CASSQEGRIQETQYF.